This T cell receptor (beta chain) stems from a study of T cells in Graves' hyperthyroidism and ophthalmopathy. With 2 bases removed from V and 2 bases from J, the gap between germline ends came to 7 bases. This CDR3 region has 13 residues. CDR1 is SGHRS and CDR2 is YFSETQ in the germline V gene. Any patient presenting with uncontrolled infection, other autoimmune disease, pregnancy or lactation was left out. Note on this clonotype: Its specificity is unknown. Since a much larger clone is just one base distant, this may be a read error.

Whole-study findings and limits: Researchers found most expanded thyroid clonotypes above 0.001 in blood as well.

The TCR beta CDR3 regions underwent amplification using RNA transcripts as the source. The HTBI primer set was used in a first-round RT-PCR of the TCR CDR3. TCRdb independently ran MiXCR on the multiplex PCR reads; one entry per CDR3 protein. The sample contains roughly 700,000 distinct CDR3 sequences, 30% to 40% of which appear only once. The sample comprised blood. The V and J genes are TRBV5-1 and TRBJ2-5; no definite D call. This TCR derives from a woman in her forties with Graves' hyperthyroidism. CDR3 DNA: TGCGCCAGCAGCTTAGGAAAACAAGAGACCCAGTACTTC. This sequence encodes CASSLGKQETQYF. The full variable domain, with the rest looked up from reference TRBV5-1 and TRBJ2-5, is KAGVTQTPRYLIKTRGQQVTLSCSPISGHRSVSWYQQTPGQGLQFLFEYFSETQRNKGNFPGRFSGRQFSNSRSEMNVSTLELGDSALYLCASSLGKQETQYFGPGTRLLVL.